The source of this TCR beta chain is a study of blood T cells in healthy people across ages. Comment on this clonotype: The antigen is unknown.

A J-beta primer mix and a sample-barcoded 5' primer were used in a second PCR of about 7 to 11 cycles. Template switching added a 12-random-nucleotide identifier to every cDNA molecule. A single record per CDR3 protein comes from TCRdb applying MiXCR to the 5' RACE reads. This sample has hundreds of thousands of distinct CDR3 sequences, with 32% found just once. Regarding the study as a whole: Age advanced and TCR beta diversity per million T cells fell, roughly linearly. Naive T cell percentage strongly correlated with TCR beta diversity.

V trimming: 6 bases; J trimming: 5 bases; junction bases outside the gene matches: 6. This CDR3 is 13 amino acids long. Germline V CDR1 and CDR2: DFQATT, SNEGSKA (reference sequence). The TCR sequence derives from a woman older than 75 in good health. The chain joins TRBV20-1 to TRBJ2-5, with 10 bases aligning to TRBD2. Sequencing was carried out using blood. CDR3 bases: TGCAGTGCGTTAGCGGGGGGCCTGGAGACCCAGTACTTC. It is translated as CSALAGGLETQYF.